The source of this TCR beta chain is a study of cytomegalovirus exposure and HLA in healthy donors. As for the study in general: The early release's HLA-typed donors yielded 78 million or so unique TCRs. Whole-study findings and limits: TCR beta V segments were, for the most part, productive about 87% or about 30% of the time in an earlier analysis. What was likely a sequencing artifact was a cluster of highly shared sequence variants.

The PCR contained 60 Vbeta and 13 Jbeta primers. Authors' data handling: About 11 million of tens of millions of unique TCR beta chains were shared, per a later count. Repertoires were generated with immunoSEQ multiplex PCR, while TCRdb's copy carries only in-frame clones and drops some. The V and J calls and clone size are taken from that table; D and trimming were inferred from the DNA. The table records some 150,000 clones, 80% of them present only once. The CDR3 runs 12 residues. Germline V gene data show CDR1 as MNHEY and CDR2 as SMNVEV (reference sequence). Between the trimmed V and J ends, which lost 5 bases and 4 bases, there was a span of 6 bases. A remark on this clone: No antigen is known for it.

This TCR was sampled from a male donor in good health and CMV-seronegative. The chain carries TRBV27 and TRBJ1-5, with D hard to call. Sequencing used PBMCs. The CDR3 DNA sequence: TGTGCCAGCAGTCTTACAAATCAGCCCCAGCATTTT. Amino acid sequence: CASSLTNQPQHF.